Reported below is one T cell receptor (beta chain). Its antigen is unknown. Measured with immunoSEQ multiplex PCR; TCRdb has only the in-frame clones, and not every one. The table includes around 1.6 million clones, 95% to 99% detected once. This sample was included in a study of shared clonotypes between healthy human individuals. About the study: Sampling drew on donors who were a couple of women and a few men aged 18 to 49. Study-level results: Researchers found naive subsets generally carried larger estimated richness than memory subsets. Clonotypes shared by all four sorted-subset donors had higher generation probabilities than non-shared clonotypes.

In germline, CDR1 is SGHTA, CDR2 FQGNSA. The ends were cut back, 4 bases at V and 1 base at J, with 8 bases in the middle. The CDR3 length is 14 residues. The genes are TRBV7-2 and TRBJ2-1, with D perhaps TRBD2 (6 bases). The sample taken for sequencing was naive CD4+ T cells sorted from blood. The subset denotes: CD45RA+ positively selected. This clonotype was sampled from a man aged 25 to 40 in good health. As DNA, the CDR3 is TGTGCCAGCAGCTCCGGGAGATCCTACAATGAGCAGTTCTTC. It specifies CASSSGRSYNEQFF.